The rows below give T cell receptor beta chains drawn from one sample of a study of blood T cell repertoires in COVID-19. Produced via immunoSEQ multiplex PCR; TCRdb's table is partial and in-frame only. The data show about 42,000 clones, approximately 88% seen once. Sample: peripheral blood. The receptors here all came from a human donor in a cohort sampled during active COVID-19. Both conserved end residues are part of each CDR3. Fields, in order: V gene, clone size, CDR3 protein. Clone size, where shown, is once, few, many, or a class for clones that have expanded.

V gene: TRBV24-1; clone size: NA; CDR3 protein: CATSDRGRDYGYTF
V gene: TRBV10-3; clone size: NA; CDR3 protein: CAISEGQGLQPQHF
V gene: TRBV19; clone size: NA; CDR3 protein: CASREGPGGYTF
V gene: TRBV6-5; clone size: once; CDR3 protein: CASSQDRNSYEQYF
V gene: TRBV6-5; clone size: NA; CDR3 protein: CASSSGGFSGNTIYF
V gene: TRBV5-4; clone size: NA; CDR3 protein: CASSLWGQGRFEQYF
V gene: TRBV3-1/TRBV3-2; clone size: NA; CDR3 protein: CASSQGAGGYYEQYF
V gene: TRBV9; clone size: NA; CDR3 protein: CASSVAAGAYGYTF
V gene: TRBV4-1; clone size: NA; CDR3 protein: CASSQERTENEKLFF
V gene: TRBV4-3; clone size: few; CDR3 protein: CASSQDLTGGSGNTIYF
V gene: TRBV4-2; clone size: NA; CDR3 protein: CASSQAWEGDTEAFF
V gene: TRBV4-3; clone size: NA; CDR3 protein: CASSQENRGRTEAFF
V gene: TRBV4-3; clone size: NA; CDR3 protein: CASSQDHILGDNVLTF
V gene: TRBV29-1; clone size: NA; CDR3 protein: CSVEVESGANVLTF
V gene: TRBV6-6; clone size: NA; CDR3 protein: CASSPLQGDTEAFF
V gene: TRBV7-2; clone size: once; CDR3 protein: CASSLASLSTDTQYF
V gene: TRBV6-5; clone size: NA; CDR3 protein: CASRPFAGGIYEQYF
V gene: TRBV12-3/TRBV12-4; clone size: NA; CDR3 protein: CASSLGQGQFF
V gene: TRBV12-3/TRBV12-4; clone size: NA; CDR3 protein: CASSRYNTEAFF
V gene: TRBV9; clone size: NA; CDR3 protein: CASSRNTGGTSGYTF
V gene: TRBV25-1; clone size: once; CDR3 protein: CASSEGWDSRPNTEAFF
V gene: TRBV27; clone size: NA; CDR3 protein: CASSSRGFSPLHF
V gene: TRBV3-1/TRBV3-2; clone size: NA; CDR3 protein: CASTQRVNTEAFF
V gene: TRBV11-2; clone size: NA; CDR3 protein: CASSARQAGGSPLHF
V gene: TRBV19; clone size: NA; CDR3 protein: CASITGRQGFDTEAFF
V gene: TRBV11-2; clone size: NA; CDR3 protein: CASSLISGTFREQYF
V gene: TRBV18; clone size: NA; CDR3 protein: CASSPWDRGPGANVLTF
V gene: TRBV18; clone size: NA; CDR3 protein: CASSPQGQSSYNSPLHF
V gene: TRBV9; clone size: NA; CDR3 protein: CASSVGGGPGEQYF
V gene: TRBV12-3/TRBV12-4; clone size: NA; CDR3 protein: CASSSGVGEQFF
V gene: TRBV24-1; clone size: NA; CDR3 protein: CATSGKGEGTEAFF
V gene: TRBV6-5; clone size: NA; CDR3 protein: CASSMTSGVQETQYF
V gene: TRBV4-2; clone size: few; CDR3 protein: CASSRIRVDTGELFF
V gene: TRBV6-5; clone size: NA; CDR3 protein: CASYQGSGAFF
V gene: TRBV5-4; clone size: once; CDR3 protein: CASSPQTGAGANVLTF
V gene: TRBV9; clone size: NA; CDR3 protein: CASSVATGNSPLHF
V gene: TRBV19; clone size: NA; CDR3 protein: CASNPRQHNQPQHF
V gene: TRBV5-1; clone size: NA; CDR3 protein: CASSSGQGFHEQYF
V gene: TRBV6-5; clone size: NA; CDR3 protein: CASRAWSEQYF
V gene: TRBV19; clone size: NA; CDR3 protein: CASSMWRGTEAFF
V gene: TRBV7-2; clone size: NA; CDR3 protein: CASSLQLADYEQYF
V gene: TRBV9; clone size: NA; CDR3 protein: CASSQGDLANQPQHF
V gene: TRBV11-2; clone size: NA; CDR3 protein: CASGHQGGEAFF
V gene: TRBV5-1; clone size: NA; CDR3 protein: CASSLGGGAGANVLTF
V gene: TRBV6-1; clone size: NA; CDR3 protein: CASSDRGRAARNQPQHF
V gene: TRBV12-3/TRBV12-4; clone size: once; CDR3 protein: CASSFGRGGYTF
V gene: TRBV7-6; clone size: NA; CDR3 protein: CASSSLGGNTYEQYF
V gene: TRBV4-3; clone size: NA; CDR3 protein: CASSQGQSSGNTIYF
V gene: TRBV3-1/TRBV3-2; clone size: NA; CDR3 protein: CASSQDGAWGYTF
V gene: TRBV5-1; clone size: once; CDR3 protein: CASSLAGTSEHEQYF
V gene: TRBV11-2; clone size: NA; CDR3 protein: CATREGRGRSGANVLTF
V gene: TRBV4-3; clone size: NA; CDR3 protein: CASSRLTGGNEKLFF
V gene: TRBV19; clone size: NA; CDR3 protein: CASSKDRGPTEAFF
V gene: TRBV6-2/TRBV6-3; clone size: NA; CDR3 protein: CASSYNRTEISYEQYF
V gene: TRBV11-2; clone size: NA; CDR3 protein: CASSPLSGTLLEQYF
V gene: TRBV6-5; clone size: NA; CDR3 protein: CASTAGEANYGYTF
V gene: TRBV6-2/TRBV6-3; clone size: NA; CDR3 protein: CASSRYDRGATEAFF
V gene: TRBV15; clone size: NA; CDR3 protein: CATSVDYTEAFF
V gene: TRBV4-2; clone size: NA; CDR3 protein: CASSPLHSGGGYNEQFF